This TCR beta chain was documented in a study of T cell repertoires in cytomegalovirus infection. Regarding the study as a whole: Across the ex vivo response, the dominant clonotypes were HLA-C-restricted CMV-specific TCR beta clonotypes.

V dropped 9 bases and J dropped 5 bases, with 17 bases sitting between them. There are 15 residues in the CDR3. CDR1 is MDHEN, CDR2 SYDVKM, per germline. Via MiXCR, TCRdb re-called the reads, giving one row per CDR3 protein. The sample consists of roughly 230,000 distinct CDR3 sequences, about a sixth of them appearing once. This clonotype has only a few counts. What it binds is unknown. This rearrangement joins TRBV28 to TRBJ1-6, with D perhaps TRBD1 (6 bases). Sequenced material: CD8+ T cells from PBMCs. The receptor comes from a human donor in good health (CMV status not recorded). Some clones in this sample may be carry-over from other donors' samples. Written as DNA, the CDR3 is TGTGCCAGTGAAGGGGGGGAGTTGGATAATTCACCCCTCCACTTT. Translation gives CASEGGELDNSPLHF.